This T cell receptor (beta chain) was obtained from a study of Tregs in tolerant kidney transplant recipients. Concerning this clone: Its antigen is currently unknown.

The repertoire was sequenced with immunoSEQ multiplex PCR; TCRdb's copy has only in-frame clones and lacks some. The top ten hold less than 7.5% of the sample, which has 2,400 or so clones, about 39% seen once. There are 13 residues in the CDR3. V dropped 4 bases and J dropped 8 bases, with 14 bases sitting between them. Per germline, CDR1 SNHLY and CDR2 FYNNEI. The J gene is TRBJ1-2, the V gene TRBV2; unclear D gene. The origin of this receptor is a human donor in good health. The specimen was Tregs from blood cultured with allogeneic cells. CDR3 sequence reads: CASSVEGVGGYTF. CDR3 in DNA: TGTGCCAGCAGTGTCGAGGGTGTGGGAGGCTACACCTTC.